This T cell receptor beta chain was identified in a study of blood T cells in healthy people across ages. Findings and limits, study-wide: The study found more naive CD4+ cells and higher diversity in long-lived than aged donors.

Using a J-beta primer mix together with a sample-barcoded 5' primer, a second PCR was run for 7 to 11 cycles. The yield of each sample was at least 2.5 million CDR3-containing paired-end reads. TCRdb reprocessed the 5' RACE reads with MiXCR, giving one entry per CDR3 protein. The table has hundreds of thousands of distinct CDR3 sequences, approximately 50% seen once; the top ten hold roughly 34%. Comments on this clonotype: The antigen is undetermined.

Between the trimmed V and J ends, which lost 0 bases and 0 bases, there was a span of 15 bases. CDR1 SQVTM and CDR2 ANQGSEA come from the germline V gene. The CDR3 extends over 16 amino acids. This chain links TRBV29-1 with TRBJ2-7; D is unresolved. The sequence was collected from a woman in her sixties in good health. The sample consisted of blood. The CDR3 DNA sequence: TGCAGCGTTGAAGATCTGGAACCATCGGGCTCCTACGAGCAGTACTTC. This sequence encodes CSVEDLEPSGSYEQYF.